These T cell receptor beta chains were read from a single sample in a study of blood T cell repertoires in COVID-19. Clones were sequenced by immunoSEQ multiplex PCR, and TCRdb holds only the in-frame ones, with some missing. The table shows roughly 350,000 clones, with about 90% occurring only once. Sequenced sample: peripheral blood. The source of these receptors is an older woman with COVID-19, enrolled during active disease. CDR3s include the opening cysteine and the closing phenylalanine or tryptophan. D genes are given only for firm matches. A clone size is listed for some rows: how often the clone was seen (once, few, many), or a class if it is expanded.

clone_size d_call j_call v_call cdr3_length cdr3_nt cdr3_aa
NA NA TRBJ1-1 TRBV7-8 13 TGTGCCACCAGTTTTGTCAGGGGCACTGAAGCTTTCTTT CATSFVRGTEAFF
NA TRBD2 TRBJ2-3 TRBV2 13 TGTGCCAGCAGCGGGGGGGAGTCAGATACGCAGTATTTT CASSGGESDTQYF
NA TRBD1 TRBJ2-3 TRBV28 16 TGTGCCAGCAGTTTACCCGGGACAGGCTTTACAGATACGCAGTATTTT CASSLPGTGFTDTQYF
NA NA TRBJ2-3 TRBV5-1 14 TGCGCCAGCAGCTCCACCGGCGGGTCAGATACGCAGTATTTT CASSSTGGSDTQYF
NA TRBD1 TRBJ1-2 TRBV4-2 15 TGTGCCAGCAGCCACGTGGGGGGACAGGGGGCTCGCTACACCTTC CASSHVGGQGARYTF
NA TRBD2 TRBJ2-7 TRBV2 16 TGTGCCAGCAGTCGTGGATTCAGCGGGGGGGAGTACGAGCAGTACTTC CASSRGFSGGEYEQYF
NA TRBD2 TRBJ2-3 TRBV15 18 TGTGCCACCAGCAGCGCCCAAATCGGGGGGGCTAGCACAGATACGCAGTATTTT CATSSAQIGGASTDTQYF
NA TRBD1 TRBJ1-2 TRBV19 13 TGTGCCAGTCGGGACAGGGGCTCGGGTGGCTACACCTTC CASRDRGSGGYTF
few NA TRBJ2-7 TRBV5-1 14 TGCGCCAGCAGCTTATCGGAGTCCGGTTACGAGCAGTACTTC CASSLSESGYEQYF
NA TRBD1 TRBJ1-6 TRBV5-1 15 TGCGCCAGCAGCTTGCAGGGACAGGGAAGGTCACCCCTCCACTTT CASSLQGQGRSPLHF
once TRBD1 TRBJ1-5 TRBV7-2 15 TGTGCCAGCAGCAGCGACAGGGGTAGCAATCAGCCCCAGCATTTT CASSSDRGSNQPQHF
NA TRBD1 TRBJ2-5 TRBV6-2/TRBV6-3 16 TGTGCCAGCAGTGCTTCCTTCAACAGGGGGAAAGAGACCCAGTACTTC CASSASFNRGKETQYF
NA NA TRBJ1-1 TRBV6-6 13 TGTGCCAGCAGTTACTCGGCGGGGGGGGAAGCTTTCTTT CASSYSAGGEAFF
NA NA TRBJ1-1 TRBV7-2 15 TGTGCCAGCAGCTCCGAGGCCCTCAAGAACACTGAAGCTTTCTTT CASSSEALKNTEAFF
NA TRBD1 TRBJ1-2 TRBV4-1 16 TGCGCCAGCAGCCAAGACGCAGGACAGGGGAACTATGGCTACACCTTC CASSQDAGQGNYGYTF
few NA TRBJ1-1 TRBV7-8 16 TGTGCCAGCAGTTTATTGGGGGGTACTATGAACACTGAAGCTTTCTTT CASSLLGGTMNTEAFF
NA TRBD1 TRBJ2-2 TRBV5-1 15 TGCGCCAGCGGGTCGGGACAGGGGTCCCCCGGGGAGCTGTTTTTT CASGSGQGSPGELFF
NA NA TRBJ1-2 TRBV2 16 TGTGCCAGCAGTGGGGGTAGCGGACACTCTAACTATGGCTACACCTTC CASSGGSGHSNYGYTF
NA TRBD2 TRBJ2-5 TRBV28 14 TGTGCCAGCAGTTTTGAAAGCGGGGAAGAGACCCAGTACTTC CASSFESGEETQYF
NA TRBD2 TRBJ2-5 TRBV9 15 TGTGCCAGCAGCGTAGAGACTAGCGGGGGAGAGACCCAGTACTTC CASSVETSGGETQYF
NA TRBD1 TRBJ2-7 TRBV5-4 13 TGTGCCAGCAGCGTAACAGGGGTTGGTGAGCAGTACTTC CASSVTGVGEQYF
NA TRBD2 TRBJ2-1 TRBV11-2 14 TGTGCCAGCAGATACGGGGGGGGGCAAGGTGAGCAGTTCTTC CASRYGGGQGEQFF
NA TRBD1 TRBJ2-5 TRBV18 15 TGTGCCACACACAGGGGGCCCACTTATCAAGAGACCCAGTACTTC CATHRGPTYQETQYF
few NA TRBJ2-3 TRBV10-2 17 TGCGCCAGCAGTGGTGTGGGGGGGGGCTACAAGACAGATACGCAGTATTTT CASSGVGGGYKTDTQYF
NA NA TRBJ2-7 TRBV2 12 TGTGCCAGCAGGCAGGTCTCCTACGAGCAGTACTTC CASRQVSYEQYF
once NA TRBJ2-3 TRBV2 14 TGTGCCAGTCCACAGGGAAAGCAGACAGATACGCAGTATTTT CASPQGKQTDTQYF
NA NA TRBJ1-1 TRBV6-4 13 TGTGCCAGCAGTGTGCAGGAAGACACTGAAGCTTTCTTT CASSVQEDTEAFF